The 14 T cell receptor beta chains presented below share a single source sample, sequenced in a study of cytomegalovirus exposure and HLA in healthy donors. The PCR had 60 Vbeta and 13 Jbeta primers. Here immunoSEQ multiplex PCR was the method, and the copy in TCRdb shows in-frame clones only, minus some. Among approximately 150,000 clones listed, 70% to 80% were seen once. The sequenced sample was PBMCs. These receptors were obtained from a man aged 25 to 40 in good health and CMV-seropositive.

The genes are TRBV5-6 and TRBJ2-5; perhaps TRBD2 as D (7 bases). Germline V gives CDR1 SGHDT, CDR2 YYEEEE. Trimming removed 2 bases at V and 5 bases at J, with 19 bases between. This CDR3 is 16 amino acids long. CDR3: CASSFYREGYSETQYF. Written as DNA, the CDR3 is TGTGCCAGCAGCTTCTACAGGGAGGGTTATTCGGAGACCCAGTACTTC.

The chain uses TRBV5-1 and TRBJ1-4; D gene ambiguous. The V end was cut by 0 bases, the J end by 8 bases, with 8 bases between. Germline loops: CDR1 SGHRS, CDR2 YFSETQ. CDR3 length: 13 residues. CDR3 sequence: CASSLEGSEKLFF. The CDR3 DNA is TGCGCCAGCAGCTTGGAAGGGAGCGAAAAACTGTTTTTT.

CDR3 protein: CASSVGSASYEQYF. DNA of the CDR3: TGTGCCAGCAGCGTAGGGAGCGCCTCCTACGAGCAGTACTTC. The V and J genes are TRBV9 and TRBJ2-7; D unresolved. The germline V gene has CDR1 SGDLS and CDR2 YYNGEE. Trimming pared 0 bases from V and 0 bases from J, leaving 7 bases between. The CDR3 loop spans 14 amino acids.

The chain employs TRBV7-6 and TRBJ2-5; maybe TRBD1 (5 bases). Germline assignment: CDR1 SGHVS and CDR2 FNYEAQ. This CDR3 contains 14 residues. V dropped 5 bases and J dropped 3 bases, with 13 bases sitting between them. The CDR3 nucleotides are TGTGCCAGCAGCCCCTCCGGACACAAAGAGACCCAGTACTTC. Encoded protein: CASSPSGHKETQYF.

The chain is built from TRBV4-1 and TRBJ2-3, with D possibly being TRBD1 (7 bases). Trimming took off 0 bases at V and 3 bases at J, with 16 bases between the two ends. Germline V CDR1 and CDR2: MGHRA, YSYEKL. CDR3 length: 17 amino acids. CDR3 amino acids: CASSQDRGRGVTDTQYF. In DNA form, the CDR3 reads TGCGCCAGCAGCCAAGACCGTGGCAGGGGGGTTACAGATACGCAGTATTTT.

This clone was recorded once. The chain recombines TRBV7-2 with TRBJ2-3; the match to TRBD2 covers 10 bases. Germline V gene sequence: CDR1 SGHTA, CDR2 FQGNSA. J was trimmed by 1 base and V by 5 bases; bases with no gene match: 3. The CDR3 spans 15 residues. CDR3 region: CASSPGTSGTDTQYF. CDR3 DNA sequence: TGTGCCAGCAGCCCCGGGACTAGCGGCACAGATACGCAGTATTTT. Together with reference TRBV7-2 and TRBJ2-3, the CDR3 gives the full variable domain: GAGVSQSPSNKVTEKGKDVELRCDPISGHTALYWYRQSLGQGLEFLIYFQGNSAPDKSGLPSDRFSAERTGGSVSTLTIQRTQQEDSAVYLCASSPGTSGTDTQYFGPGTRLTVL.

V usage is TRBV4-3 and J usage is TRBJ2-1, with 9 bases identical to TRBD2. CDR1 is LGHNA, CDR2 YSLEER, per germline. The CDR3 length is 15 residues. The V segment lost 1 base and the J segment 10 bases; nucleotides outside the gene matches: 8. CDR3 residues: CASSQGLAGYWEQFF. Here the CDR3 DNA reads TGCGCCAGCAGCCAAGGGCTAGCGGGGTATTGGGAGCAGTTCTTC.

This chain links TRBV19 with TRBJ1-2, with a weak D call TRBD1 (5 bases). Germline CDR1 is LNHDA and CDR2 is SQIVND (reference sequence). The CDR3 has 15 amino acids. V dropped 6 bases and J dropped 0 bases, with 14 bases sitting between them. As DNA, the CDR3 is TGTGCCAGTAGCAGACAGACTAGCTCTAACTATGGCTACACCTTC. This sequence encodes CASSRQTSSNYGYTF.

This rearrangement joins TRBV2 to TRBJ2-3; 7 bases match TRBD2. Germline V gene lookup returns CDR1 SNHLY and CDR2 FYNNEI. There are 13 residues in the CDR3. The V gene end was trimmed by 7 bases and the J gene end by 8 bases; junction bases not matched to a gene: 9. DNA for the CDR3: TGTGCCAGCATTAGCGGCTCGGGGGGTACGCAGTATTTT. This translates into CASISGSGGTQYF. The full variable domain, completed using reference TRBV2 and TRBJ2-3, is EPEVTQTPSHQVTQMGQEVILRCVPISNHLYFYWYRQILGQKVEFLVSFYNNEISEKSEIFDDQFSVERPDGSNFTLKIRSTKLEDSAMYFCASISGSGGTQYFGPGTRLTVL.

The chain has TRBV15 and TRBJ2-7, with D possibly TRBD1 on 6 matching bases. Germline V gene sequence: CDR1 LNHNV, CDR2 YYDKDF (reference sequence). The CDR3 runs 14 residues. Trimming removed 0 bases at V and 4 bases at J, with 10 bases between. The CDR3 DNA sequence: TGTGCCACCAGCAGAGAACAGGGTAAATACGAGCAGTACTTC. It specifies CATSREQGKYEQYF.

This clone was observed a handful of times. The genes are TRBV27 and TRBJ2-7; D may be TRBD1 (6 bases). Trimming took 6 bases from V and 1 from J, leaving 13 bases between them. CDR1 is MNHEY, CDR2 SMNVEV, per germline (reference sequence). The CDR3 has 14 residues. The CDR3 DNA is TGTGCCAGCAGAACCAACAGGGATTCCTACGAGCAGTACTTC. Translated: CASRTNRDSYEQYF.

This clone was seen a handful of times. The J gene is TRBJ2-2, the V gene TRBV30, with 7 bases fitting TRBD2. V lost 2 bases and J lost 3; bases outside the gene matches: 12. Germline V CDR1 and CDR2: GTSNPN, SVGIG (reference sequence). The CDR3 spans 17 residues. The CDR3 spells CAWSPAGPLADTGELFF. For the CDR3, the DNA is TGTGCCTGGAGTCCAGCGGGGCCCCTGGCGGACACCGGGGAGCTGTTTTTT.

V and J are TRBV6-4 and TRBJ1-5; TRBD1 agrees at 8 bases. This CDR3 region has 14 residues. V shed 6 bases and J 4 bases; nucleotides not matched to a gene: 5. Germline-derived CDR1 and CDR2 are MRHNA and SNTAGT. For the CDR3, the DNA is TGTGCCAGCAGAGGACAGGGCTCGAATCAGCCCCAGCATTTT. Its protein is CASRGQGSNQPQHF.

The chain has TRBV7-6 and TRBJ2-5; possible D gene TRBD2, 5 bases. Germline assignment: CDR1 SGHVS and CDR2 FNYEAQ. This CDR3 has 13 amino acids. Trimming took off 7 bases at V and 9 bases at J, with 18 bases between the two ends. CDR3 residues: CASIPNPGVAQYF. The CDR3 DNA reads TGTGCCAGCATCCCAAACCCCGGGGTGGCCCAGTACTTC. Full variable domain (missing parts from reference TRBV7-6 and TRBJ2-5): GAGVSQSPRYKVTKRGQDVALRCDPISGHVSLYWYRQALGQGPEFLTYFNYEAQQDKSGLPNDRFSAERPEGSISTLTIQRTEQRDSAMYRCASIPNPGVAQYFGPGTRLLVL.